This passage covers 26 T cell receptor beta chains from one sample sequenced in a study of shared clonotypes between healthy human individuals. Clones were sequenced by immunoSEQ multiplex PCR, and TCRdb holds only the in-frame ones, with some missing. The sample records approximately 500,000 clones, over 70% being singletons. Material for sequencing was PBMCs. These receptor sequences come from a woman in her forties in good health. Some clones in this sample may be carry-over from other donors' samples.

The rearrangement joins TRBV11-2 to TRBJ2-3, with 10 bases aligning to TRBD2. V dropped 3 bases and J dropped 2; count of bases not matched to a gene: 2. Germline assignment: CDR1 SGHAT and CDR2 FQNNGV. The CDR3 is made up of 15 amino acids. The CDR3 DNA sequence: TGTGCCAGCAGCTTGGGGACTAGCGTCACAGATACGCAGTATTTT. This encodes CASSLGTSVTDTQYF.

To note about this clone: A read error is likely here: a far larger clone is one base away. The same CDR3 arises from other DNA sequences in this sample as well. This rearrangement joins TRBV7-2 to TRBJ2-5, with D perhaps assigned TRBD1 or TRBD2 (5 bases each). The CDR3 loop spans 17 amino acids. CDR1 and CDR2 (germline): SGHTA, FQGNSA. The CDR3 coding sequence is TGTGCCAGTAGCTCCCCCCGGGGACGGAGTTTTCAAGAGACCCAGTACTTC. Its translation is CASSSPRGRSFQETQYF. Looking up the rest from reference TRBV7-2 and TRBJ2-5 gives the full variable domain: GAGVSQSPSNKVTEKGKDVELRCDPISGHTALYWYRQSLGQGLEFLIYFQGNSAPDKSGLPSDRFSAERTGGSVSTLTIQRTQQEDSAVYLCASSSPRGRSFQETQYFGPGTRLLVL.

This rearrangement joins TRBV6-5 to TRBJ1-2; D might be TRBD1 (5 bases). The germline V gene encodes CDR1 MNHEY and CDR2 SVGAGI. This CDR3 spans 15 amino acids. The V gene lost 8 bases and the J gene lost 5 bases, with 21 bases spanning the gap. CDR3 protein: CASFPRQGPRYGYTF. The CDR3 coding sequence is TGTGCCAGCTTTCCTAGGCAGGGCCCCCGATATGGCTACACCTTC.

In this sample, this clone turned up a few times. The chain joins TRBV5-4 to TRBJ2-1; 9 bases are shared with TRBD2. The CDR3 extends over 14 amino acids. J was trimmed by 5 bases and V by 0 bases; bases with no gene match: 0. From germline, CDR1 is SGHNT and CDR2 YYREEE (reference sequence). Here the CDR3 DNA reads TGTGCCAGCAGCTTGGCTAGCGGGAACAATGAGCAGTTCTTC. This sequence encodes CASSLASGNNEQFF.

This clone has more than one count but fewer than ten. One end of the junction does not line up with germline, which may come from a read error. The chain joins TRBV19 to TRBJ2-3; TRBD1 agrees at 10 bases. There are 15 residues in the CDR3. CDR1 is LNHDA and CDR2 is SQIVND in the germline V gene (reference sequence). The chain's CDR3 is CASSGLGTGEDTQCF. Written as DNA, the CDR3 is TGTGCCAGTAGTGGCCTCGGGACAGGGGAGGATACGCAGTGTTTT.

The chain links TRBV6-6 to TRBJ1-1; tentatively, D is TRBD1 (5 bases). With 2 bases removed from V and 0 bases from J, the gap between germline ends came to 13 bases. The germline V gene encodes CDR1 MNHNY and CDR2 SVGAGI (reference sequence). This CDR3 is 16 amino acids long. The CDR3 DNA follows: TGTGCCAGCAGTTACGGGCGCGGGGCCATGAACACTGAAGCTTTCTTT. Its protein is CASSYGRGAMNTEAFF.

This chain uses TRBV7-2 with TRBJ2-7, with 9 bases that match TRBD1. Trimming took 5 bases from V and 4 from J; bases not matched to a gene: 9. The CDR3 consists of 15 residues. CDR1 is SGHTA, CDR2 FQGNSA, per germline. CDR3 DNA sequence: TGTGCCAGCAGCGGCAGAGGGACAGGGCGATACGAGCAGTACTTC. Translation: CASSGRGTGRYEQYF.

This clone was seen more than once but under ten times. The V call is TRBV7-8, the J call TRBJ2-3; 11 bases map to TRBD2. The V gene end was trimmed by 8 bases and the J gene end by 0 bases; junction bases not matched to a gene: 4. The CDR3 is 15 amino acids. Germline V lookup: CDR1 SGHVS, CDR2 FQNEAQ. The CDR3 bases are TGTGCCAGCCGTCTAGCGGGAGGTAGCACAGATACGCAGTATTTT. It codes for CASRLAGGSTDTQYF. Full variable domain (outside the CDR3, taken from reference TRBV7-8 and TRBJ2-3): GAGVSQSPRYKVAKRGQDVALRCDPISGHVSLFWYQQALGQGPEFLTYFQNEAQLDKSGLPSDRFFAERPEGSVSTLKIQRTQQEDSAVYLCASRLAGGSTDTQYFGPGTRLTVL.

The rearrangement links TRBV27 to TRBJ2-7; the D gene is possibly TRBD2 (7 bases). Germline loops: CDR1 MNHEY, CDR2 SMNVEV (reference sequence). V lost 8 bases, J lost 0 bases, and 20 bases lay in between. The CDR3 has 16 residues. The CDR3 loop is CASGLRGAGSSYEQYF. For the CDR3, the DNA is TGTGCCAGCGGACTACGGGGGGCGGGAAGCTCCTACGAGCAGTACTTC.

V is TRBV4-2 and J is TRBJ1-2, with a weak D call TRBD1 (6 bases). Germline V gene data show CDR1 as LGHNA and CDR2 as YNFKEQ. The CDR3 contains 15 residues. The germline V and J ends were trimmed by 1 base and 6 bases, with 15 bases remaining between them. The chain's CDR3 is CASSQVYLQGNGYTF. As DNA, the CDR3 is TGTGCCAGCAGCCAAGTATACTTACAGGGTAATGGCTACACCTTC.

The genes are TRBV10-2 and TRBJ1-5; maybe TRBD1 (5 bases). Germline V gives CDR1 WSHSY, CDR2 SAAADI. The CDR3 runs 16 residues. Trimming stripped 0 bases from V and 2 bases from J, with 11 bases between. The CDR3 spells CASSESRGGGNQPQHF. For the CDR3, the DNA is TGCGCCAGCAGTGAGTCACGGGGGGGAGGCAATCAGCCCCAGCATTTT.

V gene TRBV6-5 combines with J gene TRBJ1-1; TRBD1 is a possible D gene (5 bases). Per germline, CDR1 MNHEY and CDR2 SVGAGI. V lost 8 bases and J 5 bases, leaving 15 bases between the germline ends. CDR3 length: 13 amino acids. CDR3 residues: CASWGGGGTEAFF. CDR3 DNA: TGTGCCAGCTGGGGGGGTGGAGGTACTGAAGCTTTCTTT.

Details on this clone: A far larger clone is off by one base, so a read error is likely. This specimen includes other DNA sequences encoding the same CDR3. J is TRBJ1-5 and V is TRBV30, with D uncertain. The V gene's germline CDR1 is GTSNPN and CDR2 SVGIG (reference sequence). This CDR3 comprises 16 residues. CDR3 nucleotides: TGTGCCTGGAGTGTACAGTCCGGTACCTACAATCAGCCCAAGCATTTT. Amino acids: CAWSVQSGTYNQPKHF.

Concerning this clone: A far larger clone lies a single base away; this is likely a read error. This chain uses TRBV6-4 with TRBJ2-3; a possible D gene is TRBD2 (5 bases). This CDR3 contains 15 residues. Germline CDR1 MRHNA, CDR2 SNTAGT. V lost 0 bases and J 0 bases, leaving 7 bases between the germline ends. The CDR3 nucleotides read TGTGCCAGCAGTGACTCTAGCGAGAGCACAGATACGCAGTATTTT. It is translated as CASSDSSESTDTQYF.

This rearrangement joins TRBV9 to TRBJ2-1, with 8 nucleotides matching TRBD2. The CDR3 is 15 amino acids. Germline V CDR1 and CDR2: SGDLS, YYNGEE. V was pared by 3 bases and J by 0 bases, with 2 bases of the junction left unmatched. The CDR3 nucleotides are TGTGCCAGCAGCGGGACTAGCCTCTCCTACAATGAGCAGTTCTTC. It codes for CASSGTSLSYNEQFF. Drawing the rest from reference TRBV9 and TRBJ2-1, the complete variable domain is DSGVTQTPKHLITATGQRVTLRCSPRSGDLSVYWYQQSLDQGLQFLIQYYNGEERAKGNILERFSAQQFPDLHSELNLSSLELGDSALYFCASSGTSLSYNEQFFGPGTRLTVL.

The CDR3 loop is CASTRGMTAYEQYF. CDR3 in DNA: TGTGCCAGCACCCGCGGGATGACGGCCTACGAGCAGTACTTC. This rearrangement joins TRBV28 to TRBJ2-7, with TRBD2 as a possible D gene (6 bases). Between the trimmed V and J ends, which lost 7 bases and 2 bases, there was a span of 15 bases. The CDR3 covers 14 residues. Germline loops: CDR1 MDHEN, CDR2 SYDVKM.

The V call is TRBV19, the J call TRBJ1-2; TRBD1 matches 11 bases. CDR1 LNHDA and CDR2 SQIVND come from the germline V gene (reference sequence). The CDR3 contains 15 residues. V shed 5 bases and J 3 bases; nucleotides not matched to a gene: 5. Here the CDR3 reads CASSPGQGAYYGYTF. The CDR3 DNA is TGTGCCAGTAGTCCAGGACAGGGGGCTTACTATGGCTACACCTTC.

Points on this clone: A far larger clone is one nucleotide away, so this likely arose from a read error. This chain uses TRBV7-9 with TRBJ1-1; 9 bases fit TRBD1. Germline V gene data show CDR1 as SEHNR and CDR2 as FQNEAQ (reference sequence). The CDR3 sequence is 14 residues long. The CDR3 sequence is CASSLWDGQGRTSF. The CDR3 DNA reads TGTGCCAGCAGCTTATGGGACGGACAGGGGAGAACTTCCTTT. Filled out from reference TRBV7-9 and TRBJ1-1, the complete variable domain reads DTGVSQNPRHKITKRGQNVTFRCDPISEHNRLYWYRQTLGQGPEFLTYFQNEAQLEKSRLLSDRFSAERPKGSFSTLEIQRTEQGDSAMYLCASSLWDGQGRTSFGQGTRLTVV.

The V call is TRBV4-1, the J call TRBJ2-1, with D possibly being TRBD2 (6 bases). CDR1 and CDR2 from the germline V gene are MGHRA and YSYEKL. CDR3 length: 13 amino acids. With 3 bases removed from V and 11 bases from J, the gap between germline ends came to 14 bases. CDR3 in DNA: TGCGCCAGCAGCCATGCCGGAGGGAACCAGCAGTTCTTC. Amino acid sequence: CASSHAGGNQQFF.

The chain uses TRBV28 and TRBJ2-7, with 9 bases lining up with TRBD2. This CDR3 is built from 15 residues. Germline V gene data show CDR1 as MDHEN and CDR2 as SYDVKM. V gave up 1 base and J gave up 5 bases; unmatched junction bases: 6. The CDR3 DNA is TGTGCCAGCAGTTTATCCGGGACTAGCAGCCACGAGCAGTACTTC. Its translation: CASSLSGTSSHEQYF.

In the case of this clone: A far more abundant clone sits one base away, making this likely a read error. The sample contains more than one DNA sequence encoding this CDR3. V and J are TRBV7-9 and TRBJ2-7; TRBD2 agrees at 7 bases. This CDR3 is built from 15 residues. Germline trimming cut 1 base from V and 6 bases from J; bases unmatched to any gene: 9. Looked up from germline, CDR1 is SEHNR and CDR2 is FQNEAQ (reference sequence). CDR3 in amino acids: CASSLGGGSFGEQYF. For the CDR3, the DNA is TGTGCCAGCAGCTTAGGCGGGGGATCGTTTGGCGAGCAGTACTTC.

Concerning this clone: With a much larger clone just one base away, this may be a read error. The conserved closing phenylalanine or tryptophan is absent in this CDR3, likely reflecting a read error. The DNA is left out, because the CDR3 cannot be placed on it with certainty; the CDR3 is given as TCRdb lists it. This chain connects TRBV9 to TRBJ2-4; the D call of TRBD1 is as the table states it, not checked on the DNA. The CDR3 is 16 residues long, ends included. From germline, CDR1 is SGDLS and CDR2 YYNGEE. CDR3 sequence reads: CASSVEVGQGARGLYL.

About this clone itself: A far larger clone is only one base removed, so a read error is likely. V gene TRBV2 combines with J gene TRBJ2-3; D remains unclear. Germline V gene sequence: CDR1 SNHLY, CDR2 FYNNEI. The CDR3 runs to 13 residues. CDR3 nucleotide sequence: TGTGCCAGCAGTGCCGATATGGCAGATCCGCAGTATTTT. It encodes CASSADMADPQYF.

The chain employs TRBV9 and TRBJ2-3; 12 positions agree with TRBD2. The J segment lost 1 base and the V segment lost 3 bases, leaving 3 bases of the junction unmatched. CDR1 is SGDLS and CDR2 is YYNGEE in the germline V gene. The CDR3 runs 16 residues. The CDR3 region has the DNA TGTGCCAGCAGCGCCCTAGCGGGAGGGGGCACAGATACGCAGTATTTT. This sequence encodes CASSALAGGGTDTQYF.

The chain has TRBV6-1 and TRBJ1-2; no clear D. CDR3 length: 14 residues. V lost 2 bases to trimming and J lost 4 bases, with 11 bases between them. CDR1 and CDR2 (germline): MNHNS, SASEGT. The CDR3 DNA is TGTGCCAGCAGTGAATCAGGCCGAAGCTATGGCTACACCTTC. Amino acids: CASSESGRSYGYTF.

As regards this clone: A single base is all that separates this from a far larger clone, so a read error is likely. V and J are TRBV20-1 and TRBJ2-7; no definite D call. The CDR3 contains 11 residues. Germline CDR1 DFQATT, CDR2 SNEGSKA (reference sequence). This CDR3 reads CSARRTYGQYF. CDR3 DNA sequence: TGCAGTGCAAGACGGACCTACGGGCAGTACTTC.